The text below deals with one TCR beta chain. The sample belongs to a study of blood T cell repertoires in COVID-19. Study-wide context: Some COVID-19 samples were acute and others convalescent; all came from the United States, Italy and Spain. T cells, B-cell-depleted T cells, or PBMCs supplied cDNA or gDNA.

This CDR3 contains 16 residues. The V segment lost 1 base and the J segment 4 bases; nucleotides outside the gene matches: 7. Germline CDR1 is LGHNA and CDR2 is YNFKEQ. In the original workflow: Reference gene primer amplification gave nucleated cell count estimates. The method was immunoSEQ multiplex PCR; TCRdb's version includes in-frame clones alone and lacks a portion of them. That table is the source of V, J and clone size, and D and trimming were worked out from the DNA. This sample carries 150,000 to 200,000 clones, 70% to 90% of them seen once, and the ten largest clones take 3.5% to 4%. The receptor's source is a woman in her 70s with acute or convalescent COVID-19. The source material was peripheral blood. The chain is built from TRBV4-2 and TRBJ1-1; 9 positions match TRBD1. The CDR3 loop reads CASSQAAGQGSTEAFF. The CDR3 bases are TGTGCCAGCAGCCAAGCCGCGGGACAGGGATCCACTGAAGCTTTCTTT.